One and the same sample provided the 6 T cell receptor beta chains below, sequenced in a study of T cell clones after liver transplantation. The assay was immunoSEQ multiplex PCR, and TCRdb's table has in-frame clones only and misses some. The sample has about 76,000 clones, roughly 80% seen once. The input for sequencing was CD4+ T cells from blood, taken at the 22-month timepoint. The origin of the receptors is a human patient who received a liver transplant. Some T cells may originate from the graft donor.

The chain couples TRBV28 to TRBJ2-7; 11 nucleotides match TRBD1. Germline CDR1 and CDR2: MDHEN and SYDVKM. V shed 2 bases and J 3 bases; nucleotides not matched to a gene: 3. CDR3 size: 15 residues. The CDR3: CASSLGTGGFYEQYF. Here the CDR3 DNA reads TGTGCCAGCAGTTTAGGGACAGGGGGATTCTACGAGCAGTACTTC. The full variable domain, completed using reference TRBV28 and TRBJ2-7, is DVKVTQSSRYLVKRTGEKVFLECVQDMDHENMFWYRQDPGLGLRLIYFSYDVKMKEKGDIPEGYSVSREKKERFSLILESASTNQTSMYLCASSLGTGGFYEQYFGPGTRLTVT.

This clone was observed once. The chain has TRBV2 and TRBJ2-1, with TRBD2 identical over 7 bases. The germline V gene encodes CDR1 SNHLY and CDR2 FYNNEI. The CDR3 is 15 residues long. With 3 bases clipped from V and 9 bases from J, the junction kept 11 bases outside the gene matches. In DNA, the CDR3 is TGTGCCAGCAGTGATCGTGGGGGAGGGATGGGTGAGCAGTTCTTC. It specifies CASSDRGGGMGEQFF. The full variable domain, rest sourced from reference TRBV2 and TRBJ2-1, is EPEVTQTPSHQVTQMGQEVILRCVPISNHLYFYWYRQILGQKVEFLVSFYNNEISEKSEIFDDQFSVERPDGSNFTLKIRSTKLEDSAMYFCASSDRGGGMGEQFFGPGTRLTVL.

The genes are TRBV7-9 and TRBJ2-3; 9 bases match TRBD2. Trimming at V came to 5 bases and at J to 3 bases, leaving 3 bases not matched to a gene. The CDR3 covers 14 residues. Germline loops: CDR1 SEHNR, CDR2 FQNEAQ (reference sequence). As DNA, the CDR3 is TGTGCCAGCAGCCCGACTAGCGGAACAGATACGCAGTATTTT. The encoded protein is CASSPTSGTDTQYF.

The chain employs TRBV2 and TRBJ2-1, with D possibly being TRBD1 (7 bases). CDR3 size: 15 residues. V was pared by 3 bases and J by 5 bases, with 14 bases between. Germline values: CDR1 SNHLY, CDR2 FYNNEI. The CDR3 DNA reads TGTGCCAGCAGTGATCCAGGGGGGCCGAACAATGAGCAGTTCTTC. Protein product: CASSDPGGPNNEQFF.

The chain joins TRBV19 to TRBJ2-2; TRBD1 agrees at 7 bases. This CDR3 is built from 14 residues. Germline CDR1 LNHDA, CDR2 SQIVND (reference sequence). Trimming cost V 3 bases and J 4 bases; bases outside gene matches: 2. This CDR3 reads CASSIGQVTGELFF. The DNA of the CDR3 is TGTGCCAGTAGTATTGGACAGGTCACCGGGGAGCTGTTTTTT.

This chain links TRBV13 with TRBJ2-5; D not resolved. The V gene's germline CDR1 is PRHDT and CDR2 FYEKMQ (reference sequence). Trimming took off 0 bases at V and 3 bases at J, with 8 bases between the two ends. There are 14 residues in the CDR3. The CDR3 DNA follows: TGTGCCAGCAGCTTAGGCCCTCGGGAAGAGACCCAGTACTTC. Translation: CASSLGPREETQYF.